This record looks at one T cell receptor (beta chain) sequence and its context. Its specific antigen is unknown. No quality values exist for individual bases; no much larger clone is one base distant. These data originate in a study of blood T cells in healthy people across ages (dated by TCRdb to the mid-2010s). General notes on the study: In model experiments, roughly one uniquely barcoded TCR beta cDNA molecule per two T cells was captured by template switching. Using deep sequencing normalized with unique cDNA molecular identifiers, the study measured how TCR beta repertoire diversity changes with age. Donors were grouped into four age groups: young (average 16 years), middle-aged (roughly 40), aged (62) and long-lived (over 80). Donors of different ages were randomly distributed across sequencing lanes to avoid experimental bias. Using the same blood draw, the study looked at two additional independent replicas of 1 million unique cDNA reads for two donors, one aged 18 to 30 and the other aged 80 or older.

The CDR3 goes from the cysteine to the phenylalanine over 14 residues. Only the CDR3 DNA is retained, 42 bases long and in frame from the first base. At the junction V is shortened by 4 bases and J by 6 bases; bases outside the gene matches: 2. As encoded in the germline V gene (reference sequence), CDR1 is MNHEY while CDR2 is SMNVEV. What the authors observed across the whole study: Compared with the aged group, the long-lived group had more naive CD4+ T cells, fewer expanded clones and increased TCR diversity, a pattern suggesting age selection. Because the CMV infection status of the donors was unknown, age-related changes in expanded clonotypes may potentially have been confounded. Because profiling used bulk unsorted PBMCs, naive and antigen-experienced compartments could not be compared conclusively. Estimates of total diversity based on one million sequenced T cells were regarded as lower bounds and as underestimates. The percentage of naive T cells measured by flow cytometry correlated strongly with observed TCR beta diversity. Observed TCR beta diversity per million T cells fell roughly linearly with age, and a significant reduction was already apparent by age roughly 40.

Library creation used 5' RACE. The listed sequencing device is Illumina HiSeq 2500. The second PCR ran for roughly 6 to 11 cycles and used a J-beta primer mix along with a sample-barcoded 5' primer. A unique molecular identifier was introduced onto each TCR beta cDNA molecule by a template-switch 5' adaptor carrying 12 random nucleotides. Each sample yielded at least 2.5 million CDR3-containing paired-end reads. The Mint cDNA synthesis kit, primed by a TRBC-specific oligonucleotide, was used to synthesize first-strand cDNA from all RNA. After uracil-DNA glycosylase treatment, a first 18-cycle PCR used universal primers M1SS and BC2_uni_R on all cDNA. The authors processed their data as follows. Normalization of each sample was performed by random selection of 1 million high-quality reads, each carrying a distinct molecular identifier. Instead of being binned into consensus sequences, reads with shared molecular identifiers were discarded. MiTCR, run with a Q25 quality threshold and the strictest error-elimination algorithm, handled CDR3 identification, clonotype clustering and error correction. A nonparametric unseen species model using Euler transformation provided a lower-bound estimate of total TCR beta diversity. TCRdb's own reprocessing of the public reads used fastp at Q25 and MiXCR and kept productive beta chains. Every entry covers one CDR3 protein and lists the most common genes and DNA from its rows. V and J calls and clone size were set by TCRdb, not the authors. The sample data list about 970,000 distinct CDR3 sequences, and roughly half of these were observed just once. Roughly 23% of the sample is held by the ten biggest clonotypes.

The roughly 38 donors, aged about 6 to 100 years, were systemically healthy Caucasian individuals from Russia. Roughly 9 milliliters of peripheral blood were drawn from each donor into EDTA-treated Vacutainer tubes. Ficoll-Paque density-gradient centrifugation was used to isolate PBMCs, with at least 6.5 million per sample. Total RNA was extracted from PBMCs with Trizol reagent, with at least 5.5 micrograms obtained per sample. Naive CD45RAhigh/CD27high T cell percentages were measured by flow cytometry on a PBMC aliquot from every donor. The sequence derives from an older woman in good health. In this chain, TRBV27 is recombined with TRBJ1-5; the junction holds 11 bases that match TRBD1. Sequences were obtained from blood. The CDR3 reads CASSWTGGSQPQHF. The DNA sequence is TGTGCCAGCAGTTGGACAGGGGGCTCTCAGCCCCAGCATTTT.